These 16 T cell receptor beta chains were all obtained from the same sample, sequenced in a study of T cell repertoires in cytomegalovirus infection. TCRdb reanalysed the reads using MiXCR and keeps one entry per CDR3 protein. The data contain around 900,000 distinct CDR3 sequences, 31% of them singletons. No antigen has been identified for these receptors. Sequenced material: cultured CD8+ T cells from PBMCs, taken from culture after CMV antigen stimulation. These receptors were collected from a human donor in good health (CMV status not recorded). Some clones in this sample may be carry-over from other donors' samples.

This clonotype showed up just a few times. The chain joins TRBV4-1 to TRBJ2-7; 12 nucleotides agree with TRBD2. The CDR3 is 15 residues long. Germline V CDR1 and CDR2: MGHRA, YSYEKL. V shed 3 bases, J shed 3 bases, and the junction held 3 bases outside the gene matches. The CDR3 loop is CASSHRTSGDYEQYF. As DNA, the CDR3 is TGCGCCAGCAGCCACCGGACTAGCGGGGACTACGAGCAGTACTTC.

Comment on this clonotype: The junction departs from the called germline gene at one end, perhaps through a read error. DNA for the CDR3: TGTGCTAGCAGCCCTAGTGGGACTAGCGGTTCCTACGAGCAGTACTTC. Translated: CASSPSGTSGSYEQYF. The chain recombines TRBV7-6 with TRBJ2-7, with TRBD2 matching over 11 bases. Germline CDR1 reads SGHVS; CDR2 reads FNYEAQ. There are 16 residues in the CDR3.

As regards this clonotype: One end of the junction is discordant with germline, which a read error may explain. The chain couples TRBV7-7 to TRBJ2-2, with D possibly called TRBD1 or TRBD2 (6 bases each). The CDR3 covers 16 residues. Germline values: CDR1 SSHAT, CDR2 FNYEAQ (reference sequence). In nucleotides, the CDR3 is TGTGCTAGCAGCTCGGGGGCCGGGGGATGGACCGGGAAGCTGTTTTTT. Translated, it gives CASSSGAGGWTGKLFF.

This clonotype showed up just a few times. V is TRBV5-1 and J is TRBJ1-6; D is perhaps TRBD1 (6 bases). Germline V gives CDR1 SGHRS, CDR2 YFSETQ. The germline V and J ends were trimmed by 3 bases and 8 bases, with 12 bases remaining between them. This CDR3 is built from 14 residues. The CDR3 loop is CASSWEGGDSPLHF. The CDR3, as DNA: TGCGCCAGCAGCTGGGAGGGGGGAGATTCACCCCTCCACTTT.

The V and J genes are TRBV19 and TRBJ2-1; 8 nucleotides match TRBD1. Trimming removed 5 bases from V and 6 bases from J; junction bases left unmatched: 9. The CDR3 is made up of 15 amino acids. Per germline, CDR1 LNHDA and CDR2 SQIVND (reference sequence). In nucleotides, the CDR3 is TGTGCCAGTAGTGTCCTCAGGGGGCGCCGCAATGAGCAGTTCTTC. Protein sequence: CASSVLRGRRNEQFF.

This clonotype was seen only a few times. J is TRBJ2-3 and V is TRBV7-9, with no clear D. V was trimmed by 4 bases and J by 2 bases, leaving 13 bases between them. CDR1 and CDR2 (germline): SEHNR, FQNEAQ (reference sequence). The CDR3 is 15 residues long. In DNA form, the CDR3 reads TGTGCCAGCAGCTCGAGTTATCCCCCCACAGATACGCAGTATTTT. Its translation: CASSSSYPPTDTQYF.

The rearrangement links TRBV12-3 or TRBV12-4 to TRBJ1-2; D unresolved. V was cut by 7 bases and J by 7 bases, with 10 bases left in between. CDR3 length equals 11 residues. The CDR3 here is CASTSGGGYTF. The CDR3 nucleotides are TGTGCCAGCACTTCGGGAGGTGGCTACACCTTC.

A word on this clonotype: Possible read error: a much larger clone is one base away. This chain joins TRBV12-3 or TRBV12-4 and TRBJ1-4; TRBD1 might be the D (5 bases). The CDR3 length is 18 residues. This chain's CDR3 is CASSTTGNRTLTNERLFF. In DNA, the CDR3 is TGTGCCAGCAGCACTACAGGAAACCGAACTCTAACTAATGAAAGACTGTTTTTT.

The chain carries TRBV6-2 or TRBV6-3 and TRBJ2-6; no reliable D call. This CDR3 is 17 amino acids long. Looked up from germline, CDR1 is MNHEY and CDR2 is SVGEGT. Trimming left V 0 bases short and J 1 base short, with 10 bases between. The CDR3 is CASSYSMAFSGANVLTF. DNA of the CDR3: TGTGCCAGCAGTTACTCGATGGCCTTTTCTGGGGCCAACGTCCTGACTTTC.

This clonotype occurred many times. V and J are TRBV7-2 and TRBJ2-7; weak D call: TRBD1 (5 bases). The CDR3 length is 12 residues. Trimming pared 3 bases from V and 6 bases from J, leaving 9 bases between. The germline gives CDR1 SGHTA, CDR2 FQGNSA. In DNA, the CDR3 is TGTGCCAGCAGCTTGACAGTCGGCGAGCAGTACTTC. Translation gives CASSLTVGEQYF. The whole variable domain, remainder taken from reference TRBV7-2 and TRBJ2-7, is GAGVSQSPSNKVTEKGKDVELRCDPISGHTALYWYRQSLGQGLEFLIYFQGNSAPDKSGLPSDRFSAERTGGSVSTLTIQRTQQEDSAVYLCASSLTVGEQYFGPGTRLTVT.

At least ten counts were recorded for this clonotype. The J gene is TRBJ1-6, the V gene TRBV7-6; D is ambiguous. The V and J ends lost 0 bases and 9 bases respectively, with 21 bases between them. The V gene's germline CDR1 is SGHVS and CDR2 FNYEAQ. The CDR3 runs 18 residues. This CDR3 is CASSLAGSLVGSISPLHF. CDR3 in DNA: TGTGCCAGCAGCTTAGCGGGCAGTCTAGTGGGCTCTATTTCACCCCTCCACTTT.

This clonotype appeared a few times. V gene TRBV10-3 combines with J gene TRBJ2-7, with D possibly matching TRBD2 (6 bases). Germline CDR1 is ENHRY and CDR2 is SYGVKD. V was shortened by 7 bases and J by 3 bases, with 13 bases between the two germline ends. The length of the CDR3 is 13 residues. CDR3 protein: CAINPGVHYEQYF. The CDR3 bases are TGTGCCATCAATCCGGGGGTTCACTACGAGCAGTACTTC.

V gene TRBV4-1 combines with J gene TRBJ1-5; D may be TRBD1 (6 bases). The germline gives CDR1 MGHRA, CDR2 YSYEKL. This CDR3 has 15 residues. V was cut by 4 bases and J by 5 bases, with 15 bases left in between. This CDR3 reads CASSRTGSSHQPQHF. CDR3 DNA: TGCGCCAGCAGCCGAACAGGGAGTAGTCATCAGCCCCAGCATTTT.

The CDR3 DNA follows: TGTGCCAGCAGCCTTGCCGGGACAGGGGACACCACCTCGGGGGGTGGCTACACCTTC. This translates into CASSLAGTGDTTSGGGYTF. This sequence joins TRBV3-1 and TRBJ1-2; TRBD1 aligns across 10 bases. Trimming removed 4 bases from V and 7 bases from J; junction bases left unmatched: 21. The CDR3 is made up of 19 amino acids. Per the germline V gene, CDR1 is LGHDT and CDR2 is YNNKEL (reference sequence).

This clonotype showed up just a few times. The genes are TRBV19 and TRBJ2-1, with D possibly matching TRBD2 (5 bases). Germline lookup yields CDR1 LNHDA and CDR2 SQIVND (reference sequence). Deletions cut 5 bases from V and 4 bases from J, with 9 bases between. This CDR3 is 13 amino acids long. The CDR3 protein is CASSEPGYNEQFF. DNA for the CDR3: TGTGCCAGTAGTGAACCGGGATACAATGAGCAGTTCTTC.

This clonotype was counted only a few times. The J gene is TRBJ2-3, the V gene TRBV6-1; maybe TRBD1 (5 bases). The V end was cut by 6 bases, the J end by 0 bases, with 19 bases between. The V gene's germline CDR1 is MNHNS and CDR2 SASEGT. There are 17 residues in the CDR3. CDR3 nucleotide sequence: TGTGCCAGCAGCGCTTCTTACAGGAGTTCTAGCACAGATACGCAGTATTTT. It yields the protein CASSASYRSSSTDTQYF.